This entry concerns a single T cell receptor (beta chain). Looked up from germline, CDR1 is MGHRA and CDR2 is YSYEKL. V was shortened by 1 base and J by 8 bases, with 12 bases between the two germline ends. This CDR3 has 15 residues. Treatment given: randomized to nivolumab then ipilimumab (arm A) or the reverse (arm B). Patients had received no earlier DNA-damaging chemotherapy. From thawed PBMCs, live CD3+CD8+ cells negative for CD19 and CD56 were sorted. Libraries were prepared by immunoSEQ multiplex PCR; TCRdb keeps only in-frame clonotypes and omits some of them. The data hold around 18,000 clones, with around 66% observed a single time. The sample is drawn from a study of sequential checkpoint blockade in melanoma. The wider study: Maintenance nivolumab came after either treatment sequence.

The chain carries TRBV4-1 and TRBJ1-6; D gene ambiguous. The sequencing here drew on CD8+ T cells sorted from blood (inferred from file names), taken from a patient given nivolumab and ipilimumab in sequence. This clonotype originated in a human donor with melanoma. Here the CDR3 DNA reads TGCGCCAGCAGCCAAGCCGGGGAATTTTATTCACCCCTCCACTTT. It yields the protein CASSQAGEFYSPLHF.